This T cell receptor (beta chain) was identified during a study of blood T cell repertoires in COVID-19. V was shortened by 2 bases and J by 8 bases, with 9 bases between the two germline ends. CDR3 length: 12 residues. The V gene's germline CDR1 is KGHSH and CDR2 LQKENI. Measured with immunoSEQ multiplex PCR; TCRdb has only the in-frame clones, and not every one. The top ten clones hold about 8% of a sample with about 120,000 clones, about 80% of them seen once. The sequenced sample was peripheral blood. This chain joins TRBV18 and TRBJ1-1, with D possibly TRBD1 on 6 matching bases. The sequence was obtained from a man between 65 and 85 years old with active or convalescent COVID-19. CDR3 protein: CASSPAGTEAFF. The DNA for the CDR3 is TGTGCCAGCTCACCAGCAGGGACAGAAGCTTTCTTT.